A selection of T cell receptor beta chains follows, all from one sample in a study of T cell repertoires in cytomegalovirus infection. TCRdb fed the reads into MiXCR, producing one record per CDR3 protein. The data show a few hundred thousand distinct CDR3 sequences, roughly 10% seen once. Sequencing input: PBMCs. The receptors shown here come from a human donor in good health (CMV status not recorded). Some clones in this sample may be carry-over from other donors' samples. Each CDR3 is given with its conserved first and last residue. Fields, in order: CDR3 length, V gene, CDR3 protein.

16	TRBV7-9	CASSSYASKPYNEQFF
18	TRBV28	CASSLSGLAGGRADTQYF
15	TRBV12-3/TRBV12-4	CASRAAAGRHNEQFF
13	TRBV7-3	CAALRNKLLEQYF
13	TRBV19	CASRGRARETQYF
17	TRBV7-2	CASSLGYGQKVNYGYTF
14	TRBV11-2	CASSSGTSAETQYF
22	TRBV7-8	CASSLARKQPAGLAGGRNEQFF
18	TRBV7-2	CASSFGREKGVDNSPLHF
16	TRBV11-2	CASSTQGGISGNTIYF
12	TRBV7-2	CASSLSGAGYTF
15	TRBV10-2	CASSESSGTGQPQHF
15	TRBV7-2	CASSFGTPRGTEAFF
16	TRBV7-2	CASSHPAAGLVNEQFF
13	TRBV19	CASSEGMNTEAFF
14	TRBV6-2/TRBV6-3	CASSRAAATGELFF
14	TRBV6-2/TRBV6-3	CASSPGTWNQPQHF
15	TRBV7-9	CASSALGQGNQPQHF
11	TRBV7-2	CASSSTGQPYF
16	TRBV7-2	CASSLQSELSGNTIYF
12	TRBV6-2/TRBV6-3	CASSYVTYEQYF
16	TRBV24-1	CATSDPDSPGANVLTF